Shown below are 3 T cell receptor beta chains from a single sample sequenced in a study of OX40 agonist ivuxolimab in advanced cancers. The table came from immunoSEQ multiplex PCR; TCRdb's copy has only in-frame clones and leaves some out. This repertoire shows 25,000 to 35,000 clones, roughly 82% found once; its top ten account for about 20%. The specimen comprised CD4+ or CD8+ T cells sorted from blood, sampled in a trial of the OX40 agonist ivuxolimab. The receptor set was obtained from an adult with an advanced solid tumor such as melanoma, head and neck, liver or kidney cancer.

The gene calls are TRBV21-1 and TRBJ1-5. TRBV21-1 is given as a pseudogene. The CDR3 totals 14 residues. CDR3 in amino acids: CASSKRRLNQPQHF. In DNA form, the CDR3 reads TGTGCCAGCAGCAAGCGGAGACTTAATCAGCCCCAGCATTTT.

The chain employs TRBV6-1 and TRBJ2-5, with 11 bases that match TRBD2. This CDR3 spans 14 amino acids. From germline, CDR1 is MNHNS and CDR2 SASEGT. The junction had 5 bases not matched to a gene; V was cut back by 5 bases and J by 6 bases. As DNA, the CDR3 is TGTGCCAGCAGTCCCCTAGCGGGGGGTAAGACCCAGTACTTC. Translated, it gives CASSPLAGGKTQYF.

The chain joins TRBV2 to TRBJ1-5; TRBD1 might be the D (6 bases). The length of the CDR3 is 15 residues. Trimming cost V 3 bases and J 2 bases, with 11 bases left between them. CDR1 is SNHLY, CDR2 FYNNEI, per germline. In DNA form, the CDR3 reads TGTGCCAGCAGTGATTCAGGGGTAGGCAATCAGCCCCAGCATTTT. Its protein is CASSDSGVGNQPQHF.